A selection of T cell receptor beta chains follows, all from one sample in a study of tumor and adjacent non-tumor tissue in lung cancer. Each CDR3 protein gets one entry after TCRdb re-called the multiplex PCR reads with MiXCR. The sample has about 110,000 distinct CDR3 sequences, roughly 80% seen once. The source material was lung tumor tissue. The receptors come from a woman aged 55-70 years with non-small cell lung cancer. Each CDR3 is given with its conserved first and last residue. The D gene is left open where the match is weak. Some rows have no size entry. The others give once, few or many, or a class for an expanded clone.

abundance	v_gene	d_gene	j_gene	CDR3nt	CDR3aa
-	TRBV11-3	-	TRBJ2-1	TGTGCCAGCAGCTTAGATAAGAGAACCTACGAGCAGTTCTTC	CASSLDKRTYEQFF
-	TRBV10-3	-	TRBJ1-1	TGTACCATCACCGAATCTATGAACACTGAAGCTCTCTTT	CTITESMNTEALF
-	TRBV28	-	TRBJ1-1	TGTGCCAGCAGCACAGACCGGTATGAAGCTTTCTTT	CASSTDRYEAFF
many	TRBV20-1	-	TRBJ1-3	TGCAGTGCTAGAGTGGGCACGGGAAACACCATATATTTT	CSARVGTGNTIYF
-	TRBV11-3	-	TRBJ1-1	TGTGCCAGCAGCTTAGATTCGGGGCGAGGCTCTGAAGCCTTCTTT	CASSLDSGRGSEAFF
many	TRBV12-3/TRBV12-4	-	TRBJ2-1	TGTGCCAGCAGTCCGTTGACAGGAGGCAATGAGCAGTTCTTC	CASSPLTGGNEQFF
-	TRBV11-2	-	TRBJ1-6	TGTGCCAACAGCTTAGAAGAAAGTAATTCACCCCTCCGCTTT	CANSLEESNSPLRF
-	TRBV20-1	-	TRBJ1-5	TGCAGTGCTAAAGATTTCGGTAGTCAGCCCCAGCATTTT	CSAKDFGSQPQHF
-	TRBV11-2	-	TRBJ2-7	TGTGCCAGCAGTTGGGACCGCGGAGGATACCAGTACTTC	CASSWDRGGYQYF
-	TRBV12-3/TRBV12-4	-	TRBJ2-7	TGTGCCAGCAGATGGCGTGGGACTCCCAACGAGCTGTACTTC	CASRWRGTPNELYF
-	TRBV28	-	TRBJ1-5	TGTGCCAGCAGTTCGCAAGGTGTAGGTCAGCCCCAGCATTTT	CASSSQGVGQPQHF
many	TRBV6-5	-	TRBJ2-1	TGTGCCAGCAGTTACTCTAGGACCAGCAATGAGCAGTTCTTC	CASSYSRTSNEQFF
-	TRBV7-9	-	TRBJ2-5	TGTGCCAGCAGCTCCCCTTACGGGCGAGGGGACGAGACCCAGTACTTC	CASSSPYGRGDETQYF
many	TRBV12-3/TRBV12-4	-	TRBJ2-1	TGTGCCAGCTGTGGAGGGGCAGGGCACCTGGATGAGCAGTTCTTC	CASCGGAGHLDEQFF
few	TRBV28	-	TRBJ2-7	TGTGCCAGCAGTACACCCCGGGGCGGATACGAGCAGTACTTC	CASSTPRGGYEQYF
-	TRBV29-1	-	TRBJ1-2	TGCAGCGGGCGGCAGCTTTTAACGGGCTACACCTTC	CSGRQLLTGYTF
-	TRBV5-6	TRBD1	TRBJ2-5	TGTGCCAGCAGCAAGACAGGGCCCGGAGAGGCCCAGTACTTC	CASSKTGPGEAQYF
-	TRBV28	TRBD1	TRBJ1-2	TGTGCCAGCCGATACAGGGGGCCTAAGGGTGGCTACACCTTC	CASRYRGPKGGYTF
-	TRBV6-1	-	TRBJ2-6	TGTACCATCAGTACCGAGGGGTCTGGGGCCAACGTCCTGACTTTC	CTISTEGSGANVLTF
-	TRBV11-2	-	TRBJ1-5	TGTGCCAGCAACTTGGGACGCGCGGGCCAGCCCCAGCATTTT	CASNLGRAGQPQHF
-	TRBV29-1	-	TRBJ2-3	TGCAGCATTAGGGAGTTCACAGATACGCACTATTTT	CSIREFTDTHYF
-	TRBV24-1	-	TRBJ1-1	TGTACTACCAGTTCCCAGGGAAACACTGAAGCTTTCTTT	CTTSSQGNTEAFF